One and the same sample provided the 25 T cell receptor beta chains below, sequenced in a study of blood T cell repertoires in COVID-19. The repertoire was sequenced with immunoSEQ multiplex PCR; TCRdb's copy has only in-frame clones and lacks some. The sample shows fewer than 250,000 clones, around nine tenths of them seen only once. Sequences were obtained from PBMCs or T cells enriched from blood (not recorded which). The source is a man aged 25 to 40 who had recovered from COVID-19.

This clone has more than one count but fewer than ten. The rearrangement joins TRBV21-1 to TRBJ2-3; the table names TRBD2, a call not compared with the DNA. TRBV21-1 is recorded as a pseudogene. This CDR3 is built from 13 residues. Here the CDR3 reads CASKGLRIDTQYF. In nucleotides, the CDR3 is TGTGCCAGCAAGGGACTAAGGATAGATACGCAGTATTTT.

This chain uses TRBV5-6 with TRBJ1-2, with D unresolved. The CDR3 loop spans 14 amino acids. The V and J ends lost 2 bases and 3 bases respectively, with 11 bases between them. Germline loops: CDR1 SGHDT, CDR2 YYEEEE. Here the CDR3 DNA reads TGTGCCAGCAGCTTTCAGGAAAGGTACTATGGCTACACCTTC. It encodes CASSFQERYYGYTF.

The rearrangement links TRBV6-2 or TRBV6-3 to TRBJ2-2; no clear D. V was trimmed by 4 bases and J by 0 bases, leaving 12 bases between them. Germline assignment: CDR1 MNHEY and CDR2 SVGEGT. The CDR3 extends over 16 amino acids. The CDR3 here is CASSSPPATNTGELFF. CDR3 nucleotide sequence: TGTGCCAGCAGTTCCCCCCCCGCGACGAACACCGGGGAGCTGTTTTTT.

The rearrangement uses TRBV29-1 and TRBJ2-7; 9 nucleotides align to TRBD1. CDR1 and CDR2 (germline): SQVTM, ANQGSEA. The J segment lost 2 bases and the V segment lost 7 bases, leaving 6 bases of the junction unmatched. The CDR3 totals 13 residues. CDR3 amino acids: CSALGQGPYEQYF. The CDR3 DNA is TGCAGCGCCTTGGGACAGGGTCCCTACGAGCAGTACTTC.

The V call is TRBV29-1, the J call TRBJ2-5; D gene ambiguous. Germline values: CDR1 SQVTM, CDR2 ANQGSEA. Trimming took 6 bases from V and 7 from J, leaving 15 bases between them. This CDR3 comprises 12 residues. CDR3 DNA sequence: TGCAGCGTGTCGGCGGCACCGGGGACCCAGTACTTC. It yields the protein CSVSAAPGTQYF. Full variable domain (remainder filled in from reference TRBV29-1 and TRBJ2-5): SAVISQKPSRDICQRGTSLTIQCQVDSQVTMMFWYRQQPGQSLTLIATANQGSEATYESGFVIDKFPISRPNLTFSTLTVSNMSPEDSSIYLCSVSAAPGTQYFGPGTRLLVL.

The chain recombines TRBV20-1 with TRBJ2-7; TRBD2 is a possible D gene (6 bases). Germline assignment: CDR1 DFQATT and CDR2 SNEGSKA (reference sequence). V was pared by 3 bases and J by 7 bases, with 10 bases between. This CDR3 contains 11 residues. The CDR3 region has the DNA TGCAGTGCTAGCGGGAGATGGGAGCAGTACTTC. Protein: CSASGRWEQYF.

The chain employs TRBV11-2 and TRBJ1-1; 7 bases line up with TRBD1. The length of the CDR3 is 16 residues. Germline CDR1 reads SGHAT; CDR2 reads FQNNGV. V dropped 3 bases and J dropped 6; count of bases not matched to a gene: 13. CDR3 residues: CASSFPPRGVQAEAFF. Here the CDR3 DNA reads TGTGCCAGCAGCTTCCCGCCCAGGGGGGTCCAGGCTGAAGCTTTCTTT.

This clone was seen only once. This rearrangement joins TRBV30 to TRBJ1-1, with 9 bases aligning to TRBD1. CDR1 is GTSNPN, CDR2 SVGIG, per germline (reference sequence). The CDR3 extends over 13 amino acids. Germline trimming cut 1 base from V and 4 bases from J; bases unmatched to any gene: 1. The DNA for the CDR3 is TGTGCCTGGAGTGAGACAGGGGGCACTGAAGCTTTCTTT. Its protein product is CAWSETGGTEAFF. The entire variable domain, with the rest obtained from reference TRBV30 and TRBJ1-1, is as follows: SQTIHQWPATLVQPVGSPLSLECTVEGTSNPNLYWYRQAAGRGLQLLFYSVGIGQISSEVPQNLSASRPQDRQFILSSKKLLLSDSGFYLCAWSETGGTEAFFGQGTRLTVV.

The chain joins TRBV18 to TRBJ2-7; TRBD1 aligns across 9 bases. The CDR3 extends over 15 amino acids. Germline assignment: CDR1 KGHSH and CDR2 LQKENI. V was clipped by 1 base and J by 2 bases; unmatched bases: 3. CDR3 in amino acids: CASSPRTGETYEQYF. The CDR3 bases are TGTGCCAGCTCACCACGGACAGGGGAGACCTACGAGCAGTACTTC.

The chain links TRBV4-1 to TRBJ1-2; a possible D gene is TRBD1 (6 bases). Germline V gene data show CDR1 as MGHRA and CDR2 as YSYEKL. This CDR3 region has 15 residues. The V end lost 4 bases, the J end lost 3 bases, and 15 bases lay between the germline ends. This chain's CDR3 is CASSLGQGLDYGYTF. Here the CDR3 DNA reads TGCGCCAGCAGCCTGGGGCAGGGGCTCGACTATGGCTACACCTTC.

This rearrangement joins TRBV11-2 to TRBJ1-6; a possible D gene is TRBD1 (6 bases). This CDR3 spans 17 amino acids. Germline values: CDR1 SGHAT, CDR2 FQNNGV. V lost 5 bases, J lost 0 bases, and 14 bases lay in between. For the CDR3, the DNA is TGTGCCAGCAGCCCTCAGGACAGAAGCTCCTATAATTCACCCCTCCACTTT. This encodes CASSPQDRSSYNSPLHF.

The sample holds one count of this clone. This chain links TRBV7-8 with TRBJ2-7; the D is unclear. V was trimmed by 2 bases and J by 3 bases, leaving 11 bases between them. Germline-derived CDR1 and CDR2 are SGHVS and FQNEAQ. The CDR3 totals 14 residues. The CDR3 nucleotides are TGTGCCAGCAGCTTAAACAGTGAGAACTACGAGCAGTACTTC. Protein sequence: CASSLNSENYEQYF. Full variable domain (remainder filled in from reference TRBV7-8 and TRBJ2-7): GAGVSQSPRYKVAKRGQDVALRCDPISGHVSLFWYQQALGQGPEFLTYFQNEAQLDKSGLPSDRFFAERPEGSVSTLKIQRTQQEDSAVYLCASSLNSENYEQYFGPGTRLTVT.

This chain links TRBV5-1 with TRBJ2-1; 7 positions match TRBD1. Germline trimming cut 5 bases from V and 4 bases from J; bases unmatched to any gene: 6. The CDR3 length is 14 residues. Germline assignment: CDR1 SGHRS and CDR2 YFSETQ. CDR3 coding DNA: TGCGCCAGCAGGGGAGACAGGGTTTACAATGAGCAGTTCTTC. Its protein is CASRGDRVYNEQFF. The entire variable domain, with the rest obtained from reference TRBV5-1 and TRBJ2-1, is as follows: KAGVTQTPRYLIKTRGQQVTLSCSPISGHRSVSWYQQTPGQGLQFLFEYFSETQRNKGNFPGRFSGRQFSNSRSEMNVSTLELGDSALYLCASRGDRVYNEQFFGPGTRLTVL.

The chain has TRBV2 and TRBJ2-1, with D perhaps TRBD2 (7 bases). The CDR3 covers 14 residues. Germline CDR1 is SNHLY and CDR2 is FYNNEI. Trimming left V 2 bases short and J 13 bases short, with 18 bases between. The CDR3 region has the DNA TGTGCCAGCAGTGAAATGGGAGGGGGTGATGTACAGTTCTTC. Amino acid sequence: CASSEMGGGDVQFF. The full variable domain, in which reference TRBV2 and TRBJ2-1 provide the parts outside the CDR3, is EPEVTQTPSHQVTQMGQEVILRCVPISNHLYFYWYRQILGQKVEFLVSFYNNEISEKSEIFDDQFSVERPDGSNFTLKIRSTKLEDSAMYFCASSEMGGGDVQFFGPGTRLTVL.

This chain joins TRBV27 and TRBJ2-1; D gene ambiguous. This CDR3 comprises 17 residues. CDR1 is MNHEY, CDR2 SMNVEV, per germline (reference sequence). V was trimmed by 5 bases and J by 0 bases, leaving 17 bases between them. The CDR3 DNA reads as TGTGCCAGCAGTACACTCGACAAGGCCAGCTCCTACAATGAGCAGTTCTTC. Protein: CASSTLDKASSYNEQFF.

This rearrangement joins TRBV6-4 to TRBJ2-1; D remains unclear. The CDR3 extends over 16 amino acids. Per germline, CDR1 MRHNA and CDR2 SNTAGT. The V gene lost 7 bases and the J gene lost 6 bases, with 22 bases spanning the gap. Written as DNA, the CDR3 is TGTGCCAGCATCTGTACCGACTCATACACGGGCAATGAGCAGTTCTTC. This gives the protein CASICTDSYTGNEQFF.

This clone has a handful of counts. The CDR3: CSVGYGPGRVYEQYF. The CDR3 DNA follows: TGCAGCGTTGGATATGGGCCAGGGAGGGTCTACGAGCAGTACTTC. J is TRBJ2-7 and V is TRBV29-1, with 7 bases lining up with TRBD2. This CDR3 spans 15 amino acids. The germline CDR1 and CDR2 sequences are SQVTM and ANQGSEA. J was trimmed by 3 bases and V by 4 bases; bases with no gene match: 12.

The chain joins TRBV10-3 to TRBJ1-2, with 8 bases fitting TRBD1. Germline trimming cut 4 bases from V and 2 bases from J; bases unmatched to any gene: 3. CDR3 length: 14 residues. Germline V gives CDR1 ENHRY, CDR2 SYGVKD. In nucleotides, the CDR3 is TGTGCCATCAGTGGCGACAGGGGAAACTATGGCTACACCTTC. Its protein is CAISGDRGNYGYTF.

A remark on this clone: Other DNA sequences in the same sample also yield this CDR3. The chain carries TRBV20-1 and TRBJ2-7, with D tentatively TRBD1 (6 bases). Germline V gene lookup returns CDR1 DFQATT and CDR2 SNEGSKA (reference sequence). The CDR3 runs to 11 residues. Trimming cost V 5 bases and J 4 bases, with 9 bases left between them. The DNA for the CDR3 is TGCAGTGCTCGGGACAAATACGAGCAGTACTTC. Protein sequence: CSARDKYEQYF.

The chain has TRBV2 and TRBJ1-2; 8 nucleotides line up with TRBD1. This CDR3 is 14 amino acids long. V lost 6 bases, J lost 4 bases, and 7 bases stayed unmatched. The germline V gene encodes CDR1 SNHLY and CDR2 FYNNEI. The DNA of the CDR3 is TGTGCCAGCAGATTTTCGGACAGGGTCTATGGCTACACCTTC. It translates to CASRFSDRVYGYTF. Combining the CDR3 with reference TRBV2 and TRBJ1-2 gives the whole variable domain EPEVTQTPSHQVTQMGQEVILRCVPISNHLYFYWYRQILGQKVEFLVSFYNNEISEKSEIFDDQFSVERPDGSNFTLKIRSTKLEDSAMYFCASRFSDRVYGYTFGSGTRLTVV.

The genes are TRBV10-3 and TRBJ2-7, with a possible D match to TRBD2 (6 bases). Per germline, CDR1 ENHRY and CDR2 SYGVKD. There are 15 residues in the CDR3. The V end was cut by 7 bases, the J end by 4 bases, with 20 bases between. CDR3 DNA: TGTGCCATCACCACTCAGGAGGGGCCTAGGTACGAGCAGTACTTC. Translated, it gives CAITTQEGPRYEQYF.

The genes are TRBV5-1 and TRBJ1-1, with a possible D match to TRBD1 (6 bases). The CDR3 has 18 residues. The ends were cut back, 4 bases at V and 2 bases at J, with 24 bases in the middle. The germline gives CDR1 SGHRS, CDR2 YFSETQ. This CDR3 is CASSTQSRLRGSNTEAFF. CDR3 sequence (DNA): TGCGCCAGCAGCACCCAAAGTCGCTTAAGGGGGAGTAACACTGAAGCTTTCTTT.

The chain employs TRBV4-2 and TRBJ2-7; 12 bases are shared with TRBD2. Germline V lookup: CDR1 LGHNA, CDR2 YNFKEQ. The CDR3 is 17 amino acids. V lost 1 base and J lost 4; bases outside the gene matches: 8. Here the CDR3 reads CASSQAALAGGQYEQYF. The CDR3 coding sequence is TGTGCCAGCAGCCAAGCGGCTCTAGCGGGAGGGCAGTACGAGCAGTACTTC.

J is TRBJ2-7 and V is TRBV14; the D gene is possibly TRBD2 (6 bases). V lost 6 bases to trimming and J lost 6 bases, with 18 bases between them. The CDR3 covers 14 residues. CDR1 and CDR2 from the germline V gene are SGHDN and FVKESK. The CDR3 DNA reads TGTGCCAGCAGACGGAGCGGGCTTATCTTCGAGCAGTACTTC. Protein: CASRRSGLIFEQYF.

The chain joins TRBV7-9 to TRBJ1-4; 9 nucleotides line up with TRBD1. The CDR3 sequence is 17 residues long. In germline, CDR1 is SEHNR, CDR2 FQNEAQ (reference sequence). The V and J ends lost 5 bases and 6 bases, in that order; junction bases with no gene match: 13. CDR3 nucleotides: TGTGCCAGCAGCCTAGGCGGGACAGGGATGTACTATGAAAAACTGTTTTTT. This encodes CASSLGGTGMYYEKLFF.